The rows below give T cell receptor beta chains drawn from one sample of a study of blood T cell repertoires in COVID-19. The assay was immunoSEQ multiplex PCR, and TCRdb's table has in-frame clones only and misses some. There are about 81,000 clones in the sample; approximately 89% occur only once, and 12% lies in the top ten. Sequencing was performed on peripheral blood. The receptors shown here come from a man between 65 and 85 years old with active or convalescent COVID-19. CDR3s include the opening cysteine and the closing phenylalanine or tryptophan. The D gene is left open where the match is weak. Expanded clones get a size class; other rows say once, few or many, or leave the size out.

V	D	J	length	size	DNA	CDR3
TRBV6-2/TRBV6-3	NA	TRBJ2-3	14	NA	TGTGCCAGCAGTTATCAAGCGGTTGCAGATACGCAGTATTTT	CASSYQAVADTQYF
TRBV11-2	TRBD2	TRBJ2-3	15	few	TGTGCCAGCAGTCGGGGGCGGGAGGGCACAGATACGCAGTATTTT	CASSRGREGTDTQYF
TRBV7-2	NA	TRBJ1-2	14	once	TGTGCCAGCAGCTCCCGACAGTTTAACTATGGCTACACCTTC	CASSSRQFNYGYTF
TRBV5-1	TRBD1	TRBJ1-1	15	NA	TGCGCCAGCAGCTCGGACAGGGGAGGGAACACTGAAGCTTTCTTT	CASSSDRGGNTEAFF
TRBV7-2	TRBD1	TRBJ1-1	13	NA	TGTGCCAGCACCCTGGACAGGGGCACTGAAGCTTTCTTT	CASTLDRGTEAFF
TRBV7-9	TRBD1	TRBJ1-1	15	NA	TGTGCCAGCAGCTTCGGCCCAGGGGGCAGGGCTGAAGCTTTCTTT	CASSFGPGGRAEAFF
TRBV2	TRBD1	TRBJ2-2	13	NA	TGTGCCAGCAACGGACAGGGGCTAGGGGAGCTGTTTTTT	CASNGQGLGELFF
TRBV13	NA	TRBJ1-2	14	NA	TGTGCCAGCAGCTTTAGGACAGCTAACTATGGCTACACCTTC	CASSFRTANYGYTF
TRBV5-1	NA	TRBJ2-5	12	NA	TGCGCCAGCAGCTTGCACAAACAGGGAATTCACTTC	CASSLHKQGIHF
TRBV3-1/TRBV3-2	NA	TRBJ1-1	15	NA	TGTGCCAGCAGCCCCTCAACGCGTATGTACACTGAAGCTTTCTTT	CASSPSTRMYTEAFF
TRBV27	NA	TRBJ2-3	14	NA	TGTGCCAGCAGTTTAAGGGCAGGGACAGATACGCAGTATTTT	CASSLRAGTDTQYF
TRBV5-4	NA	TRBJ1-4	14	NA	TGTGCCAGCAGCTTTGCGGGGAAGGGTGAAAAACTGTTTTTT	CASSFAGKGEKLFF
TRBV4-1	TRBD1	TRBJ2-5	15	NA	TGCGCCAGCAGCCAGATAACCGGGACAGGGAAGACCCAGTACTTC	CASSQITGTGKTQYF
TRBV7-8	TRBD1	TRBJ1-1	14	NA	TGTGCCAGCAGCTACACAGGGGGGAACACTGAAGCTTTCTTT	CASSYTGGNTEAFF
TRBV29-1	NA	TRBJ1-3	15	NA	TGCAGCGTGAGCTGGACAGAGAGCTCTGGAAACACCATATATTTT	CSVSWTESSGNTIYF
TRBV7-3	NA	TRBJ2-7	13	few	TGTGCCAGCAGCATTGGGAGCTCCTACGAGCAGTACTTC	CASSIGSSYEQYF
TRBV6-5	NA	TRBJ1-2	14	NA	TGTGCCAGCAGTCCTCCCACAGGAAACTATGGCTACACCTTC	CASSPPTGNYGYTF
TRBV6-5	NA	TRBJ1-1	15	NA	TGTGCCAGCAGTCGCGGGACTCCCGAGGGGACTGAAGCTTTCTTT	CASSRGTPEGTEAFF
TRBV9	NA	TRBJ1-1	13	NA	TGTGCCAGCAGCCCCGGGTGGGGAGCTGAAGCTTTCTTT	CASSPGWGAEAFF
TRBV19	NA	TRBJ1-2	13	NA	TGTGCCAGTACCCAGGGCAGAAGCTATGGCTACACCTTC	CASTQGRSYGYTF
TRBV4-3	NA	TRBJ2-7	15	NA	TGCGCCAGCAGCCAAACTTCGCAGGTCGCCTACGAGCAGTACTTC	CASSQTSQVAYEQYF
TRBV6-2/TRBV6-3	TRBD2	TRBJ2-7	16	few	TGTGCCAGCAGTTACTCGAGGACTAGCGGGGCAGGCGAGCAGTACTTC	CASSYSRTSGAGEQYF
TRBV9	TRBD2	TRBJ2-2	15	NA	TGTGCCAGCAGCACTAGCGGAGCGTTAACCGGGGAGCTGTTTTTT	CASSTSGALTGELFF
TRBV9	NA	TRBJ2-2	17	NA	TGTGCCAGCAGCGTAGAGAGTATTTCCCGATACGGCGGGGAGCTGTTTTTT	CASSVESISRYGGELFF
TRBV12-2	NA	TRBJ1-5	17	NA	TGTGCAAGTCGCTTCCCCGCCGGGACAGCCCACGGTCAGCCCCAGCATTTT	CASRFPAGTAHGQPQHF
TRBV19	NA	TRBJ1-5	15	NA	TGTGCCAGTTCGGAGGACAGAGTTATTTATCAGCCCCAGCATTTT	CASSEDRVIYQPQHF
TRBV5-1	TRBD1	TRBJ1-1	14	NA	TGCGCCAGCAGCGATGACAGGGCCGGCGCTGAAGCTTTCTTT	CASSDDRAGAEAFF
TRBV18	TRBD1	TRBJ1-6	16	NA	TGTGCCAGCTCACCACTATCAGGGGGCTACGATTCACCCCTCCACTTT	CASSPLSGGYDSPLHF
TRBV12-3/TRBV12-4	TRBD1	TRBJ1-1	12	NA	TGTGCCAGCAGTCCCGACAGGGCTGAAGCTTTCTTT	CASSPDRAEAFF
TRBV27	NA	TRBJ1-4	17	NA	TGTGCCAGCAGTTTTCGCGCGGTCGGGGGGCCTGGTGAAAAACTGTTTTTT	CASSFRAVGGPGEKLFF
TRBV3-1/TRBV3-2	TRBD2	TRBJ2-1	19	NA	TGTGCCAGCAGCAAACCGGGACTAGCGGGGCCAAGGTCCTACAATGAGCAGTTCTTC	CASSKPGLAGPRSYNEQFF
TRBV5-6	NA	TRBJ1-2	14	NA	TGTGCCAGCACCCCCCCGGGGGTAAACTATGGCTACACCTTC	CASTPPGVNYGYTF
TRBV12-3/TRBV12-4	NA	TRBJ2-1	12	NA	TGTGCCAGCACCTTAGGGGAAATTGAGCAGTTCTTC	CASTLGEIEQFF
TRBV12-3/TRBV12-4	NA	TRBJ2-7	12	once	TGTGCCAGCAGTTTTGGCAGGCTCGAGCAGTACTTC	CASSFGRLEQYF
TRBV7-8	TRBD1	TRBJ1-5	16	NA	TGTGCCAGCAGCACCGCCGGGACAGGGGGCAGGCAGCCCCAGCATTTT	CASSTAGTGGRQPQHF
TRBV5-4	TRBD1	TRBJ2-1	14	NA	TGTGCCAGCACCATTAGGACAGGGGGAAATGAGCAGTTCTTC	CASTIRTGGNEQFF
TRBV30	NA	TRBJ2-7	14	NA	TGTGCCTGGAGTGGACGGAGCGTCTCCTACGAGCAGTACTTC	CAWSGRSVSYEQYF
TRBV25-1	TRBD1	TRBJ1-5	15	NA	TGTGCCAGCAGTGAAGGGACAGGGGGATGGCAGCCCCAGCATTTT	CASSEGTGGWQPQHF
TRBV27	TRBD2	TRBJ2-2	18	NA	TGTGCCAGCAGTTTGAGGGGAGAGACTAGCGGCTACACCGGGGAGCTGTTTTTT	CASSLRGETSGYTGELFF
TRBV24-1	TRBD1	TRBJ2-5	16	NA	TGTGCCACCAGTGATCCGGGGACAGGGGCAGGAGAGACCCAGTACTTC	CATSDPGTGAGETQYF
TRBV4-1	TRBD1	TRBJ1-4	17	NA	TGCGCCAGCAGCCAAGAAGTAGGAGGACAGGGAAATGAAAAACTGTTTTTT	CASSQEVGGQGNEKLFF
TRBV19	NA	TRBJ1-2	15	few	TGTGCCCCAAAGAGGTCAGAAGGAGCTAACTATGGCTACACCTTC	CAPKRSEGANYGYTF